This entry features one T cell receptor beta chain sequence. The antigen remains undetermined. A much larger clone differs from this one at a single base, so this may be a read error. What was sequenced were expressed TCRB transcripts, since all of the isolated RNA had been reverse transcribed. Sequencing used immunoSEQ multiplex PCR; TCRdb keeps in-frame clones, though not all of them. The repertoire includes 100,000 to 150,000 clones, 16% of them detected once, and approximately 2.2% sits in the top ten. This CDR3 is 17 amino acids long. Germline V gene lookup returns CDR1 SGHRS and CDR2 YFSETQ. The ends were cut back, 0 bases at V and 2 bases at J, with 17 bases in the middle. This sample is part of a study of beta chain features in type 1 diabetes. General study results and limits: TCRB CDR3s were moderately but significantly shorter in Type 1 diabetes patients in all four CD4+ subsets. Any HLA type influence on TCRB rearrangement was left unresolved here.

By way of CD45RO/CCR7/CD25/CD127/CD95/CD27, the CD4+ regulatory, stem cell-like memory, central memory and naive cells were sorted. The sequenced sample consisted of central memory CD4+ T cells from blood. This clonotype was sampled from a man between 25 and 39 years old with type 1 diabetes. This chain uses TRBV5-1 with TRBJ1-2, with no clear D. For the CDR3, the DNA is TGCGCCAGCAGCTTGGAGGGAGTGTACTTATTCAACTATGGCTACACCTTC. This encodes CASSLEGVYLFNYGYTF.